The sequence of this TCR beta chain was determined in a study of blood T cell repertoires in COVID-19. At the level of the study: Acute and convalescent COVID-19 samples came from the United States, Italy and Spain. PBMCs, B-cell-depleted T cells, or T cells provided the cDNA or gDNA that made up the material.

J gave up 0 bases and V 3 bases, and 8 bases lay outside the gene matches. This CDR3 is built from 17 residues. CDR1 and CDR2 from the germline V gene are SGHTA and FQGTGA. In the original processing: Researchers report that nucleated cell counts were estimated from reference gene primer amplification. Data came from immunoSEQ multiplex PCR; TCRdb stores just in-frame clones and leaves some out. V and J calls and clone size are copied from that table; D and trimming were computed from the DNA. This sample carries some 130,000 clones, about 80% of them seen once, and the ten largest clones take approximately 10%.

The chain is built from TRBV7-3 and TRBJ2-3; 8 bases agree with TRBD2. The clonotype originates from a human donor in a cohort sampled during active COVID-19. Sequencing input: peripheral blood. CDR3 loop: CASSLSLAGSSTDTQYF. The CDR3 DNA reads TGTGCCAGCAGCTTGTCTCTAGCGGGCTCTAGCACAGATACGCAGTATTTT.